The 17 T cell receptor beta chains in this list originate from one sample, sequenced in a study of technical replicates of blood from a few donors. The repertoire was sequenced with immunoSEQ multiplex PCR; TCRdb's copy has only in-frame clones and lacks some. Found here are more than 65,000 clones, roughly four fifths of them singletons; the top ten hold roughly 4%. Input material: PBMCs. These receptors were obtained from a human donor in good health. Some clones in this sample may be carry-over from other donors' samples.

This clone was seen at least ten times. V is TRBV30 and J is TRBJ1-2; no clear D. There are 14 residues in the CDR3. V was shortened by 6 bases and J by 3 bases, with 17 bases between the two germline ends. Germline loops: CDR1 GTSNPN, CDR2 SVGIG (reference sequence). CDR3 in amino acids: CACLPRREDYGYTF. Written as DNA, the CDR3 is TGTGCCTGCCTACCGAGGCGGGAGGACTATGGCTACACCTTC.

This clone was seen a few times. This rearrangement joins TRBV10-2 to TRBJ2-3; TRBD1 is a possible D gene (5 bases). V lost 0 bases to trimming and J lost 4 bases, with 11 bases between them. CDR1 WSHSY and CDR2 SAAADI come from the germline V gene. The CDR3 loop spans 15 amino acids. The CDR3, as DNA: TGCGCCAGCAGTGAGTCGATCAGGGTACCAGATACGCAGTATTTT. Protein product: CASSESIRVPDTQYF.

V usage is TRBV7-3 and J usage is TRBJ1-2; 7 nucleotides agree with TRBD1. The germline V gene has CDR1 SGHTA and CDR2 FQGTGA. CDR3 size: 15 residues. The J segment lost 8 bases and the V segment lost 5 bases, leaving 14 bases of the junction unmatched. DNA for the CDR3: TGTGCCAGCAGCCCCAACACAGGGGATCTGGTCGGCTACACCTTC. Amino acid sequence: CASSPNTGDLVGYTF. The full variable domain, its missing parts supplied by reference TRBV7-3 and TRBJ1-2, is GAGVSQTPSNKVTEKGKYVELRCDPISGHTALYWYRQSLGQGPEFLIYFQGTGAADDSGLPNDRFFAVRPEGSVSTLKIQRTERGDSAVYLCASSPNTGDLVGYTFGSGTRLTVV.

This chain joins TRBV10-3 and TRBJ2-7, with D possibly matching TRBD2 (5 bases). Per the germline V gene, CDR1 is ENHRY and CDR2 is SYGVKD. Trimming shortened V by 6 bases and J by 5 bases, and 14 bases separated the two germline ends. The CDR3 sequence is 13 residues long. The CDR3 here is CAISAPGFHEQYF. The CDR3 DNA sequence: TGTGCCATCAGCGCGCCGGGGTTCCACGAGCAGTACTTC.

This chain links TRBV10-3 with TRBJ2-5, with 8 positions matching TRBD2. Trimming at V came to 10 bases and at J to 5 bases, leaving 6 bases not matched to a gene. Germline assignment: CDR1 ENHRY and CDR2 SYGVKD. The CDR3 runs 12 residues. The CDR3 loop reads CATSGGRETQYF. CDR3 coding DNA: TGTGCCACTTCGGGGGGGCGGGAGACCCAGTACTTC.

The rearrangement joins TRBV30 to TRBJ1-2; D not certain. The V end was cut by 3 bases, the J end by 7 bases, with 12 bases between. The CDR3 length is 12 residues. Germline V lookup: CDR1 GTSNPN, CDR2 SVGIG (reference sequence). The CDR3 spells CAWSPNEVGYTF. The CDR3 DNA is TGTGCCTGGAGCCCGAATGAGGTTGGCTACACCTTC.

The genes are TRBV9 and TRBJ2-7, with a possible D match to TRBD1 (8 bases). With 1 base removed from V and 0 bases from J, the gap between germline ends came to 11 bases. CDR3 length: 15 residues. In germline, CDR1 is SGDLS, CDR2 YYNGEE. DNA of the CDR3: TGTGCCAGCAGCGTAAGCGGGACAGGCTCCTACGAGCAGTACTTC. It specifies CASSVSGTGSYEQYF.

The CDR3 DNA sequence: TGCGCCAGCAGCCAAGATCGGTATCCTGAAGCTTTCTTT. Protein product: CASSQDRYPEAFF. The chain is built from TRBV4-1 and TRBJ1-1; D is uncertain. The V end was cut by 0 bases, the J end by 6 bases, with 8 bases between. CDR3 length equals 13 residues. Germline V CDR1 and CDR2: MGHRA, YSYEKL.

As regards this clone: Germline and junction disagree at one end, which may indicate a read error. The chain is built from TRBV5-4 and TRBJ2-1; a possible D gene is TRBD1 (5 bases). Germline CDR1 is SGHNT and CDR2 is YYREEE (reference sequence). The CDR3 runs 15 residues. The CDR3 sequence is CASSQGAASYNEQFF. The CDR3 coding sequence is TGCGCCAGCAGCCAAGGGGCAGCATCCTACAATGAGCAGTTCTTC.

The rearrangement links TRBV5-1 to TRBJ1-1; D not certain. CDR3 length equals 15 residues. Germline loops: CDR1 SGHRS, CDR2 YFSETQ. The V and J ends lost 0 bases and 5 bases respectively, with 14 bases between them. In DNA form, the CDR3 reads TGCGCCAGCAGCTTGGAGATGGGAGGTCGGACTGAAGCTTTCTTT. Its translation: CASSLEMGGRTEAFF.

This chain joins TRBV7-2 and TRBJ2-7; tentative D call: TRBD1 (6 bases). Germline V gene data show CDR1 as SGHTA and CDR2 as FQGNSA. Trimming cost V 4 bases and J 2 bases, with 12 bases left between them. This CDR3 has 14 amino acids. The CDR3 here is CASSYRVGPYEQYF. DNA of the CDR3: TGTGCCAGCAGCTACAGGGTAGGACCCTACGAGCAGTACTTC. The full variable domain, its missing parts supplied by reference TRBV7-2 and TRBJ2-7, is GAGVSQSPSNKVTEKGKDVELRCDPISGHTALYWYRQSLGQGLEFLIYFQGNSAPDKSGLPSDRFSAERTGGSVSTLTIQRTQQEDSAVYLCASSYRVGPYEQYFGPGTRLTVT.

This chain joins TRBV7-8 and TRBJ2-7; D unresolved. The CDR3 covers 14 residues. The V gene lost 5 bases and the J gene lost 0 bases, with 11 bases spanning the gap. CDR1 SGHVS and CDR2 FQNEAQ come from the germline V gene. The CDR3 DNA sequence: TGTGCCAGCAGCCCAAGTACGAGCTCCTACGAGCAGTACTTC. Translation gives CASSPSTSSYEQYF. The full variable domain, in which reference TRBV7-8 and TRBJ2-7 provide the parts outside the CDR3, is GAGVSQSPRYKVAKRGQDVALRCDPISGHVSLFWYQQALGQGPEFLTYFQNEAQLDKSGLPSDRFFAERPEGSVSTLKIQRTQQEDSAVYLCASSPSTSSYEQYFGPGTRLTVT.

The V and J genes are TRBV29-1 and TRBJ1-4; D is unresolved. Germline assignment: CDR1 SQVTM and CDR2 ANQGSEA. V lost 3 bases to trimming and J lost 8 bases, with 7 bases between them. The CDR3 covers 11 residues. DNA for the CDR3: TGCAGCGTTGAGGTGGAGGAAAAACTGTTTTTT. Amino acid sequence: CSVEVEEKLFF. Filled out from reference TRBV29-1 and TRBJ1-4, the complete variable domain reads SAVISQKPSRDICQRGTSLTIQCQVDSQVTMMFWYRQQPGQSLTLIATANQGSEATYESGFVIDKFPISRPNLTFSTLTVSNMSPEDSSIYLCSVEVEEKLFFGSGTQLSVL.

The chain combines TRBV29-1 with TRBJ2-1, with 10 bases that match TRBD1. V was clipped by 4 bases and J by 7 bases; unmatched bases: 4. This CDR3 contains 13 residues. Looked up from germline, CDR1 is SQVTM and CDR2 is ANQGSEA. DNA of the CDR3: TGCAGCGTTGGGACAGGGGGTAGGAATGAGCAGTTCTTC. Encoded protein: CSVGTGGRNEQFF.

This chain connects TRBV4-1 to TRBJ1-2; D is perhaps TRBD1 (5 bases). Trimming cost V 3 bases and J 5 bases, with 13 bases left between them. Looked up from germline, CDR1 is MGHRA and CDR2 is YSYEKL. The CDR3 has 14 residues. CDR3 region: CASSQSGTVYGYTF. The DNA for the CDR3 is TGCGCCAGCAGCCAGTCCGGGACTGTTTATGGCTACACCTTC.

This clone was detected only once. This chain connects TRBV5-1 to TRBJ2-1, with D hard to call. Trimming removed 5 bases from V and 7 bases from J, with 13 bases in between. The CDR3 consists of 13 residues. CDR1 is SGHRS and CDR2 is YFSETQ in the germline V gene. CDR3 residues: CASRLLVGNEQFF. The CDR3 nucleotides are TGCGCCAGCAGACTCCTAGTGGGTAATGAGCAGTTCTTC.

This chain links TRBV9 with TRBJ2-1, with 10 nucleotides matching TRBD1. J was trimmed by 7 bases and V by 3 bases; bases with no gene match: 7. CDR3 length: 15 residues. From germline, CDR1 is SGDLS and CDR2 YYNGEE. In DNA form, the CDR3 reads TGTGCCAGCAGCGCGGGGACAGGGGCGGGGAATGAGCAGTTCTTC. Encoded protein: CASSAGTGAGNEQFF.